One and the same sample provided the 12 T cell receptor beta chains below, sequenced in a study of cytomegalovirus exposure and HLA in healthy donors. Primers: 60 Vbeta forward and 13 Jbeta reverse. Profiled with immunoSEQ multiplex PCR; TCRdb holds only in-frame clones, not every one. The table has approximately 88,000 clones, 75% to 85% seen once. Sequencing input: PBMCs. The source is a man aged 18-30 years in good health and CMV-seronegative.

This rearrangement joins TRBV5-4 to TRBJ2-1; TRBD1 matches at 7 bases. In germline, CDR1 is SGHNT, CDR2 YYREEE (reference sequence). The CDR3 extends over 14 amino acids. V lost 6 bases, J lost 4 bases, and 7 bases stayed unmatched. CDR3 coding DNA: TGTGCCAGCACCCGGACAGGATATTACAATGAGCAGTTCTTC. Translated: CASTRTGYYNEQFF.

The V call is TRBV29-1, the J call TRBJ2-7; D is possibly TRBD2 (5 bases). The germline gives CDR1 SQVTM, CDR2 ANQGSEA. The CDR3 runs to 12 residues. V gave up 4 bases and J gave up 2 bases, with 9 bases separating them. CDR3 nucleotides: TGCAGCGTTGTCCGGGATACCTACGAGCAGTACTTC. Its protein product is CSVVRDTYEQYF.

This chain connects TRBV5-1 to TRBJ2-2; 8 nucleotides line up with TRBD1. Germline V CDR1 and CDR2: SGHRS, YFSETQ. Germline trimming cut 0 bases from V and 5 bases from J; bases unmatched to any gene: 6. The CDR3 consists of 16 residues. Here the CDR3 reads CASSLGAGGPTGELFF. CDR3 DNA sequence: TGCGCCAGCAGCTTGGGAGCAGGGGGCCCAACCGGGGAGCTGTTTTTT.

This clone has more than one count but fewer than ten. V is TRBV28 and J is TRBJ2-2; 9 bases line up with TRBD1. CDR1 and CDR2 (germline): MDHEN, SYDVKM. J gave up 1 base and V 7 bases, and 13 bases lay outside the gene matches. The CDR3 covers 18 residues. CDR3 DNA sequence: TGTGCCAGCATCCCGGGACAGGGTTTGGCCAAGAACACCGGGGAGCTGTTTTTT. Encoded protein: CASIPGQGLAKNTGELFF.

This rearrangement joins TRBV6-6 to TRBJ1-2; 7 bases are shared with TRBD1. The CDR3 runs 13 residues. CDR1 MNHNY and CDR2 SVGAGI come from the germline V gene (reference sequence). After removal of 6 bases from V and 7 bases from J, the junction contained 8 bases not matched to a gene. The CDR3 spells CASSPDQGGGYTF. The CDR3 nucleotides are TGTGCCAGCAGCCCCGATCAGGGGGGTGGCTACACCTTC.

The chain is built from TRBV5-1 and TRBJ2-5; D is ambiguous. Trimming stripped 0 bases from V and 5 bases from J, with 11 bases between. This CDR3 is 14 amino acids long. Germline CDR1 reads SGHRS; CDR2 reads YFSETQ. DNA for the CDR3: TGCGCCAGCAGCTTGGGAGTTGTGTTGGAGACCCAGTACTTC. Amino acids: CASSLGVVLETQYF. Drawing the rest from reference TRBV5-1 and TRBJ2-5, the complete variable domain is KAGVTQTPRYLIKTRGQQVTLSCSPISGHRSVSWYQQTPGQGLQFLFEYFSETQRNKGNFPGRFSGRQFSNSRSEMNVSTLELGDSALYLCASSLGVVLETQYFGPGTRLLVL.

This clone was recorded only once. Compared with germline, one end of the junction differs, possibly owing to a read error. This chain connects TRBV7-9 to TRBJ2-7, with a tentative D call TRBD1 (6 bases). The germline V gene encodes CDR1 SEHNR and CDR2 FQNEAQ (reference sequence). This CDR3 is 14 amino acids long. In DNA form, the CDR3 reads TGTTCCAGCAGCTACCCGGGACACAACTACGAGCAGTACTTC. It is translated as CSSSYPGHNYEQYF.

This chain connects TRBV12-5 to TRBJ1-2, with TRBD1 matching over 8 bases. V dropped 7 bases and J dropped 8; count of bases not matched to a gene: 15. Germline V lookup: CDR1 LGHNT, CDR2 FRNRAP. The CDR3 contains 15 residues. The DNA of the CDR3 is TGTGCTAGTGACCGGATTGGTCAGGGGGCAGACGGCTACACCTTC. Its protein is CASDRIGQGADGYTF.

The J gene is TRBJ1-2, the V gene TRBV7-3; 8 bases line up with TRBD1. The CDR3 totals 15 residues. Germline loops: CDR1 SGHTA, CDR2 FQGTGA. J lost 6 bases, V lost 5 bases, and 11 bases had no gene match. This chain's CDR3 is CASSRTGQGRDGYTF. The CDR3 DNA is TGTGCCAGCAGCAGGACCGGACAGGGTAGGGATGGCTACACCTTC.

This chain uses TRBV18 with TRBJ1-2; D gene uncertain. V lost 4 bases and J lost 2, with 8 bases in between. The CDR3 is made up of 13 amino acids. Germline CDR1 is KGHSH and CDR2 is LQKENI. CDR3 bases: TGTGCCAGCTCACGGGGAGGGAACTATGGCTACACCTTC. Its protein is CASSRGGNYGYTF.

The chain is built from TRBV5-1 and TRBJ1-3, with D perhaps TRBD1 (5 bases). There are 15 residues in the CDR3. The V and J ends lost 3 bases and 0 bases respectively, with 10 bases between them. In germline, CDR1 is SGHRS, CDR2 YFSETQ. The CDR3 nucleotides read TGCGCCAGCAGCTCCGACAGTTTCTCTGGAAACACCATATATTTT. Its translation: CASSSDSFSGNTIYF.

The chain combines TRBV6-4 with TRBJ1-5; D remains unclear. V was clipped by 6 bases and J by 2 bases, with 14 bases between them. Germline V gene sequence: CDR1 MRHNA, CDR2 SNTAGT. CDR3 length: 15 residues. This chain's CDR3 is CASRDDGVCNQPQHF. The CDR3 DNA follows: TGTGCCAGCAGAGATGACGGGGTGTGCAATCAGCCCCAGCATTTT.